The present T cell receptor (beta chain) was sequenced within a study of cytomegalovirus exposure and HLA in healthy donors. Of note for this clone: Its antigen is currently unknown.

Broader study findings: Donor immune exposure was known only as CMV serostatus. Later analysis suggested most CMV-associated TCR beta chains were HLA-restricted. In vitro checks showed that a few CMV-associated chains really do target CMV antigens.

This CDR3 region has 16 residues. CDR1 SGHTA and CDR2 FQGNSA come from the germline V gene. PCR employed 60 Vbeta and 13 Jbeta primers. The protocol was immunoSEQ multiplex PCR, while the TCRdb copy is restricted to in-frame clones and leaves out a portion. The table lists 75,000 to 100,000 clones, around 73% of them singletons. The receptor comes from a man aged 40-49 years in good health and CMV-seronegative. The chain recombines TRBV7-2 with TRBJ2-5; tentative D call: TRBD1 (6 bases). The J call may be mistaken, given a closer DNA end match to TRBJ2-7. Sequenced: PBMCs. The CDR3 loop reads CASSQQKLDSRYEQYF. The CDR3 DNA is TGTGCCAGCAGCCAACAGAAGCTGGACAGTCGGTACGAGCAGTACTTC.